The 32 T cell receptor beta chains in this list originate from one sample, sequenced in a study of ipilimumab plus nivolumab after autologous stem cell transplantation. The repertoire was sequenced with immunoSEQ multiplex PCR; TCRdb's copy has only in-frame clones and lacks some. The profile shows roughly 86,000 clones, 65% to 85% of them singletons. Here the sequenced sample was PBMCs, taken in a trial of ipilimumab plus nivolumab as post-transplant consolidation. The receptor source for this set is a male donor with diffuse large B-cell lymphoma.

This clone appeared a single time. The chain employs TRBV12-5 and TRBJ1-5; a possible D gene is TRBD1 (5 bases). The CDR3 covers 19 residues. The germline gives CDR1 LGHNT, CDR2 FRNRAP. V was shortened by 1 base and J by 4 bases, with 23 bases between the two germline ends. This chain's CDR3 is CASGLDFFEGRAKNQPQHF. CDR3 DNA sequence: TGTGCTAGTGGTTTGGATTTTTTTGAGGGACGGGCGAAGAATCAGCCCCAGCATTTT.

V usage is TRBV7-9 and J usage is TRBJ2-7, with TRBD2 identical over 12 bases. The CDR3 is 17 residues long. Germline lookup yields CDR1 SEHNR and CDR2 FQNEAQ (reference sequence). The V gene end was trimmed by 4 bases and the J gene end by 5 bases; junction bases not matched to a gene: 12. CDR3 protein: CASSSDRSSGGADEQYF. CDR3 bases: TGTGCCAGCAGCTCCGATCGGTCTAGCGGGGGGGCGGACGAGCAGTACTTC.

The chain combines TRBV5-6 with TRBJ2-5; 12 bases agree with TRBD2. The V segment lost 4 bases and the J segment 1 base; nucleotides outside the gene matches: 8. CDR3 length: 17 residues. Germline-derived CDR1 and CDR2 are SGHDT and YYEEEE. CDR3 in amino acids: CASSRRLAGAFQETQYF. The DNA of the CDR3 is TGTGCCAGCAGCCGACGACTAGCGGGGGCCTTCCAAGAGACCCAGTACTTC.

V gene TRBV7-8 combines with J gene TRBJ1-1, with TRBD1 identical over 7 bases. Trimming cost V 5 bases and J 5 bases; bases outside gene matches: 8. The CDR3 covers 14 residues. Germline V gene data show CDR1 as SGHVS and CDR2 as FQNEAQ. DNA for the CDR3: TGTGCCAGCAGCCTGACAGGGTTGGGGACTGAAGCTTTCTTT. It is translated as CASSLTGLGTEAFF.

V is TRBV11-2 and J is TRBJ1-2, with 7 bases matching TRBD1. Unmatched junction bases numbered 12, after V lost 7 bases and J lost 7 bases. This CDR3 spans 14 amino acids. Germline values: CDR1 SGHAT, CDR2 FQNNGV. CDR3 in amino acids: CASTITGTDGGYTF. CDR3 bases: TGTGCCAGCACCATCACAGGGACAGATGGTGGCTACACCTTC.

This chain joins TRBV30 and TRBJ1-4; TRBD1 is a possible D gene (5 bases). The germline V gene encodes CDR1 GTSNPN and CDR2 SVGIG (reference sequence). CDR3 length: 19 residues. The germline V and J ends were trimmed by 0 bases and 3 bases, with 23 bases remaining between them. The CDR3 region has the DNA TGTGCCTGGAGTGTACGAGTCTTAGGGGTTTTCAGCCCTAATGAAAAACTGTTTTTT. Encoded protein: CAWSVRVLGVFSPNEKLFF.

The chain is built from TRBV6-5 and TRBJ1-1; TRBD1 matches 9 bases. The CDR3 has 15 amino acids. Germline lookup yields CDR1 MNHEY and CDR2 SVGAGI. V gave up 2 bases and J gave up 5 bases; unmatched junction bases: 6. The CDR3 region has the DNA TGTGCCAGCAGTTACCCACAGGGGGCGCGGACTGAAGCTTTCTTT. The encoded protein is CASSYPQGARTEAFF.

This rearrangement joins TRBV5-4 to TRBJ2-1; maybe TRBD1 (6 bases). Germline lookup yields CDR1 SGHNT and CDR2 YYREEE (reference sequence). This CDR3 is built from 15 residues. The germline V and J ends were trimmed by 4 bases and 2 bases, with 13 bases remaining between them. This CDR3 is CASSNTGQAYNEQFF. CDR3 DNA: TGTGCCAGCAGCAATACGGGACAAGCCTACAATGAGCAGTTCTTC.

This clone appeared a single time. This sequence joins TRBV5-1 and TRBJ2-1, with 8 bases matching TRBD2. The length of the CDR3 is 17 residues. Germline values: CDR1 SGHRS, CDR2 YFSETQ. With V trimmed by 0 bases and J by 1 base, 6 bases remained unmatched. This CDR3 reads CASSLGVLAGSYNEQFF. Written as DNA, the CDR3 is TGCGCCAGCAGCTTGGGAGTCCTAGCGGGTTCCTACAATGAGCAGTTCTTC.

V and J are TRBV6-5 and TRBJ1-2; TRBD1 is a possible D gene (5 bases). Germline V gene lookup returns CDR1 MNHEY and CDR2 SVGAGI. The V and J ends lost 2 bases and 5 bases respectively, with 18 bases between them. The CDR3 has 16 amino acids. The CDR3 DNA reads TGTGCCAGCAGTTACGCGAGGCTAGGGGACGGTTATGGCTACACCTTC. As protein: CASSYARLGDGYGYTF.

This chain joins TRBV15 and TRBJ2-4; TRBD1 aligns across 7 bases. The V and J ends lost 1 base and 8 bases, in that order; junction bases with no gene match: 8. The CDR3 is 15 amino acids. The germline V gene has CDR1 LNHNV and CDR2 YYDKDF (reference sequence). The CDR3 region is CATSRAWTGPDIQYF. For the CDR3, the DNA is TGTGCCACCAGCAGAGCCTGGACAGGCCCGGACATTCAGTACTTC.

The rearrangement uses TRBV7-2 and TRBJ2-2, with D possibly called TRBD1 or TRBD2 (6 bases each). The CDR3 covers 15 residues. Deletions cut 5 bases from V and 7 bases from J, with 17 bases between. The germline V gene has CDR1 SGHTA and CDR2 FQGNSA. The CDR3 reads CASSISLGGLGELFF. The CDR3, as DNA: TGTGCCAGCAGCATATCCTTGGGGGGCCTCGGGGAGCTGTTTTTT.

The rearrangement links TRBV6-6 to TRBJ1-1, with TRBD1 matching over 9 bases. The V and J ends lost 6 bases and 6 bases, in that order; junction bases with no gene match: 14. Germline CDR1 and CDR2: MNHNY and SVGAGI (reference sequence). The CDR3 runs 16 residues. DNA of the CDR3: TGTGCCAGCAGCCCCTTTAACAGGGGGCAGGCCCCTGAAGCTTTCTTT. Amino acids: CASSPFNRGQAPEAFF.

The chain has TRBV5-1 and TRBJ2-7; TRBD1 matches 9 bases. Germline CDR1 and CDR2: SGHRS and YFSETQ. J gave up 6 bases and V 4 bases, and 5 bases lay outside the gene matches. CDR3 size: 13 residues. CDR3 protein: CASSKQDRGEQYF. The CDR3 nucleotides read TGCGCCAGCAGCAAACAGGACAGGGGCGAGCAGTACTTC.

J is TRBJ1-1 and V is TRBV5-1; D not certain. V gave up 1 base and J gave up 4 bases, with 11 bases separating them. Germline lookup yields CDR1 SGHRS and CDR2 YFSETQ. The CDR3 runs to 14 residues. CDR3 protein: CASSLLVGGTEAFF. CDR3 nucleotides: TGCGCCAGCAGCTTGCTAGTGGGCGGCACTGAAGCTTTCTTT.

The gene calls are TRBV25-1 and TRBJ1-2; a possible D gene is TRBD1 (6 bases). The length of the CDR3 is 17 residues. Germline assignment: CDR1 MGHDK and CDR2 SYGVNS. V lost 2 bases and J lost 0, with 16 bases in between. DNA for the CDR3: TGTGCCAGCAGTGAAGTCGGGTATACAGGGACTAACTATGGCTACACCTTC. Its translation: CASSEVGYTGTNYGYTF.

V gene TRBV25-1 combines with J gene TRBJ2-7; D not resolved. This CDR3 contains 11 residues. Trimming shortened V by 6 bases and J by 3 bases, and 6 bases separated the two germline ends. Germline CDR1 is MGHDK and CDR2 is SYGVNS. CDR3 in amino acids: CASRENYEQYF. Written as DNA, the CDR3 is TGTGCCAGCAGGGAAAACTACGAGCAGTACTTC.

The chain has TRBV6-6 and TRBJ1-2, with D possibly being TRBD1 (6 bases). This CDR3 has 14 residues. The V gene's germline CDR1 is MNHNY and CDR2 SVGAGI (reference sequence). The V gene lost 6 bases and the J gene lost 4 bases, with 15 bases spanning the gap. CDR3 amino acids: CASSPEGTSYGYTF. The CDR3 DNA is TGTGCCAGCAGCCCAGAGGGGACAAGCTATGGCTACACCTTC.

The rearrangement joins TRBV2 to TRBJ2-2; D might be TRBD2 (6 bases). Germline V gives CDR1 SNHLY, CDR2 FYNNEI. The length of the CDR3 is 15 residues. V lost 7 bases and J lost 5, with 17 bases in between. The CDR3 sequence: CASKGGVGGTGELFF. CDR3 nucleotide sequence: TGTGCCAGCAAGGGTGGGGTTGGAGGGACCGGGGAGCTGTTTTTT.

The rearrangement uses TRBV19 and TRBJ1-2, with a tentative D call TRBD1 (5 bases). This CDR3 region has 16 residues. Looked up from germline, CDR1 is LNHDA and CDR2 is SQIVND (reference sequence). The V end lost 5 bases, the J end lost 5 bases, and 21 bases lay between the germline ends. The CDR3 sequence is CASSQANGARIYGYTF. The CDR3 coding sequence is TGTGCCAGTAGTCAAGCAAACGGGGCTAGGATATATGGCTACACCTTC.

The chain employs TRBV6-5 and TRBJ1-6; possibly TRBD1 for D (6 bases). This CDR3 has 13 amino acids. V lost 10 bases, J lost 10 bases, and 17 bases lay in between. Germline V gives CDR1 MNHEY, CDR2 SVGAGI. CDR3 amino acids: CATKRGAGSPLHF. The CDR3 DNA reads TGTGCCACGAAAAGGGGGGCAGGCTCACCCCTCCACTTT.

This clone was detected only once. The chain employs TRBV6-5 and TRBJ1-2, with D uncertain. Germline CDR1 and CDR2: MNHEY and SVGAGI. Between the trimmed V and J ends, which lost 6 bases and 6 bases, there was a span of 20 bases. The CDR3 is 15 amino acids. CDR3 DNA sequence: TGTGCCAGCAGCCAGACCATTTCCCCGTGGGATGGCTACACCTTC. It specifies CASSQTISPWDGYTF.

V is TRBV7-2 and J is TRBJ2-7; unclear D gene. The V and J ends lost 4 bases and 0 bases respectively, with 13 bases between them. Germline-derived CDR1 and CDR2 are SGHTA and FQGNSA. The CDR3 runs to 15 residues. CDR3 region: CASSSSTASSYEQYF. The CDR3 DNA is TGTGCCAGCAGCTCCTCTACCGCATCCTCCTACGAGCAGTACTTC.

The chain combines TRBV19 with TRBJ2-6, with a tentative D call TRBD1 (5 bases). The CDR3 runs to 19 residues. V shed 1 base and J shed 0 bases, with 16 bases lying between them. Germline V gives CDR1 LNHDA, CDR2 SQIVND (reference sequence). Here the CDR3 reads CASSIVAWGTHSGANVLTF. The CDR3 DNA is TGTGCCAGTAGTATAGTTGCTTGGGGCACCCACTCTGGGGCCAACGTCCTGACTTTC.

The rearrangement links TRBV2 to TRBJ1-5; D not resolved. The CDR3 totals 15 residues. Between the trimmed V and J ends, which lost 6 bases and 1 base, there was a span of 13 bases. Germline V CDR1 and CDR2: SNHLY, FYNNEI. The CDR3 DNA reads as TGTGCCAGCAGCCCTCGGACGGGAAGCAATCAGCCCCAGCATTTT. Protein: CASSPRTGSNQPQHF.

The chain carries TRBV7-9 and TRBJ2-5, with TRBD1 matching 9 bases. J gave up 5 bases and V 4 bases, and 5 bases lay outside the gene matches. Germline V CDR1 and CDR2: SEHNR, FQNEAQ (reference sequence). This CDR3 contains 14 residues. The CDR3 coding sequence is TGTGCCAGCAGCTCCGGGACAGGGAGCGAGACCCAGTACTTC. This gives the protein CASSSGTGSETQYF.

The chain links TRBV19 to TRBJ1-1; D call uncertain. The CDR3 is made up of 15 amino acids. Germline V gene data show CDR1 as LNHDA and CDR2 as SQIVND (reference sequence). Between the trimmed V and J ends, which lost 7 bases and 1 base, there was a span of 16 bases. This CDR3 is CASTESPGRNTEAFF. In nucleotides, the CDR3 is TGTGCCAGTACCGAATCCCCGGGAAGGAACACTGAAGCTTTCTTT.

The J gene is TRBJ1-1, the V gene TRBV7-9, with D perhaps TRBD1 (5 bases). Germline CDR1 is SEHNR and CDR2 is FQNEAQ (reference sequence). V lost 5 bases, J lost 0 bases, and 10 bases lay in between. The CDR3 totals 14 residues. CDR3 nucleotide sequence: TGTGCCAGCAGCCACGACAGAGTGAACACTGAAGCTTTCTTT. Its translation: CASSHDRVNTEAFF.

This chain joins TRBV15 and TRBJ2-2, with TRBD1 identical over 10 bases. V shed 1 base and J 4 bases; nucleotides not matched to a gene: 3. The CDR3 loop spans 16 amino acids. Germline V CDR1 and CDR2: LNHNV, YYDKDF (reference sequence). Here the CDR3 reads CATSRVGTGVTGELFF. The CDR3 DNA follows: TGTGCCACCAGCAGAGTCGGGACAGGGGTCACCGGGGAGCTGTTTTTT.

The rearrangement links TRBV18 to TRBJ1-2, with D unclear. Trimming removed 6 bases from V and 6 bases from J, with 20 bases in between. This CDR3 comprises 15 residues. CDR1 is KGHSH and CDR2 is LQKENI in the germline V gene. The DNA of the CDR3 is TGTGCCAGCTCTCTCTCGGGAGGGTTTCGTGATGGCTACACCTTC. This gives the protein CASSLSGGFRDGYTF.

The chain combines TRBV27 with TRBJ1-1, with 8 bases lining up with TRBD1. Germline-derived CDR1 and CDR2 are MNHEY and SMNVEV (reference sequence). The junction had 3 bases not matched to a gene; V was cut back by 6 bases and J by 0 bases. This CDR3 has 14 residues. The CDR3 DNA reads TGTGCCAGCAGCCTGGACAGGGTGAACACTGAAGCTTTCTTT. Translated, it gives CASSLDRVNTEAFF.

V usage is TRBV6-5 and J usage is TRBJ1-2; TRBD1 matches 10 bases. J was trimmed by 6 bases and V by 6 bases; bases with no gene match: 10. This CDR3 comprises 15 residues. CDR1 is MNHEY and CDR2 is SVGAGI in the germline V gene. Written as DNA, the CDR3 is TGTGCCAGCAGCCAAGACAGGGGGCGGAAAGATGGCTACACCTTC. Its protein product is CASSQDRGRKDGYTF.